Sequencing of this TCR beta chain was carried out in a study of blood T cell repertoires in COVID-19. Overall study context: Samples of COVID-19 (acute and convalescent) were obtained from the United States, Italy and Spain.

Clinical histories supplied by participants themselves formed the basis of cohort assignment. Original data processing: Using reference gene primer amplification, nucleated cell counts were estimated. This table comes from immunoSEQ multiplex PCR, and its TCRdb copy is limited to in-frame clones, with some not included. V and J calls and clone size are copied from that table; D and trimming were computed from the DNA. This sample has roughly 140,000 clones, with 88% found just once. The material sequenced was PBMCs or T cells enriched from blood (not recorded which). This receptor was taken from a woman in her twenties or thirties with acute COVID-19.

The CDR3 sequence: CASSQMAWGSSSYEQYF. CDR3 coding DNA: TGTGCCAGCAGCCAAATGGCTTGGGGCAGCAGCTCCTACGAGCAGTACTTC. V gene TRBV14 combines with J gene TRBJ2-7; D is perhaps TRBD1 (5 bases). This CDR3 is 17 amino acids long. CDR1 is SGHDN and CDR2 is FVKESK in the germline V gene. V lost 2 bases to trimming and J lost 0 bases, with 17 bases between them. The variable domain in full, with the rest retrieved from reference TRBV14 and TRBJ2-7, is EAGVTQFPSHSVIEKGQTVTLRCDPISGHDNLYWYRRVMGKEIKFLLHFVKESKQDESGMPNNRFLAERTGGTYSTLKVQPAELEDSGVYFCASSQMAWGSSSYEQYFGPGTRLTVT.